Below are 24 T cell receptor beta chains sequenced from a single sample in a study of blood T cell repertoires in COVID-19. Sequencing used immunoSEQ multiplex PCR; TCRdb keeps in-frame clones, though not all of them. The data hold about 280,000 clones, with roughly 85% observed a single time. Sequencing was performed on peripheral blood. The receptor set was obtained from a woman aged 70-85 years with acute or convalescent COVID-19.

This chain joins TRBV7-2 and TRBJ1-1; D possibly corresponds to TRBD1 (6 bases). Per the germline V gene, CDR1 is SGHTA and CDR2 is FQGNSA. V lost 3 bases and J 1 base, leaving 9 bases between the germline ends. This CDR3 comprises 14 residues. The CDR3 reads CASSFNRANTEAFF. The DNA of the CDR3 is TGTGCCAGCAGCTTCAACAGGGCGAACACTGAAGCTTTCTTT. The full variable domain, in which reference TRBV7-2 and TRBJ1-1 provide the parts outside the CDR3, is GAGVSQSPSNKVTEKGKDVELRCDPISGHTALYWYRQSLGQGLEFLIYFQGNSAPDKSGLPSDRFSAERTGGSVSTLTIQRTQQEDSAVYLCASSFNRANTEAFFGQGTRLTVV.

The rearrangement joins TRBV2 to TRBJ1-4, with D possibly being TRBD1 (6 bases). CDR1 is SNHLY, CDR2 FYNNEI, per germline. V dropped 6 bases and J dropped 11 bases, with 22 bases sitting between them. The CDR3 totals 15 residues. The CDR3 bases are TGTGCCAGCAGGCAGGGAACTCAGCGAGGGGGTAAACTGTTTTTT. Translation: CASRQGTQRGGKLFF.

V gene TRBV15 combines with J gene TRBJ2-1; TRBD2 aligns across 15 bases. V lost 3 bases, J lost 3 bases, and 0 bases stayed unmatched. Germline V gene sequence: CDR1 LNHNV, CDR2 YYDKDF (reference sequence). The CDR3 length is 16 residues. The CDR3 nucleotides are TGTGCCACCAGCAGGGGACTAGCGGGGGGCTACAATGAGCAGTTCTTC. This codes for CATSRGLAGGYNEQFF.

The J gene is TRBJ2-1, the V gene TRBV10-1; 7 bases match TRBD2. V lost 6 bases and J lost 15; bases outside the gene matches: 2. Germline assignment: CDR1 WNHNN and CDR2 SYGVQD (reference sequence). This CDR3 is built from 9 residues. The CDR3, as DNA: TGCGCCAGCAGCAGGGAGGGGTTCTTC. Its protein product is CASSREGFF.

Of note for this clone: Additional DNA sequences in this sample encode the identical CDR3. The chain carries TRBV27 and TRBJ1-5; D ambiguous. The CDR3 covers 14 residues. V was pared by 0 bases and J by 5 bases, with 8 bases between. Germline V gene lookup returns CDR1 MNHEY and CDR2 SMNVEV (reference sequence). CDR3 sequence reads: CASSLSGGYQPQHF. Written as DNA, the CDR3 is TGTGCCAGCAGTTTATCGGGAGGGTATCAGCCCCAGCATTTT.

This clone has just one count. The V gene is TRBV27, the J gene TRBJ1-1; the D gene is possibly TRBD1 (5 bases). Trimming stripped 3 bases from V and 4 bases from J, with 12 bases between. Germline CDR1 reads MNHEY; CDR2 reads SMNVEV (reference sequence). CDR3 length equals 14 residues. The CDR3: CASSLEGAVTEAFF. DNA of the CDR3: TGTGCCAGCAGTTTGGAAGGGGCGGTCACTGAAGCTTTCTTT.

This chain uses TRBV5-1 with TRBJ1-4; D possibly corresponds to TRBD1 (6 bases). The CDR3 is 16 residues long. V gave up 0 bases and J gave up 5 bases, with 14 bases separating them. From germline, CDR1 is SGHRS and CDR2 YFSETQ. CDR3 in DNA: TGCGCCAGCAGCTTGGCCATGGGGGCTAGGAATGAAAAACTGTTTTTT. This encodes CASSLAMGARNEKLFF.

The chain couples TRBV3-1 (or the pseudogene TRBV3-2) to TRBJ2-1; 10 bases line up with TRBD2. This CDR3 comprises 15 residues. The junction had 8 bases not matched to a gene; V was cut back by 4 bases and J by 8 bases. Germline-derived CDR1 and CDR2 are LGHDT and YNNKEL (reference sequence). The CDR3 DNA is TGTGCCAGCAGCCCTTCGGGGCTAGCGGGGGATGAGCAGTTCTTC. Protein: CASSPSGLAGDEQFF.

This clone has just one count. The rearrangement links TRBV29-1 to TRBJ1-1; TRBD1 might be the D (6 bases). Between the trimmed V and J ends, which lost 5 bases and 4 bases, there was a span of 8 bases. This CDR3 comprises 11 residues. Germline assignment: CDR1 SQVTM and CDR2 ANQGSEA. The CDR3, as DNA: TGCAGCGTTCGGGGGGCCACTGAAGCTTTCTTT. Protein sequence: CSVRGATEAFF.

The V call is TRBV28, the J call TRBJ1-5, with D perhaps TRBD1 (6 bases). Between the trimmed V and J ends, which lost 6 bases and 4 bases, there was a span of 10 bases. This CDR3 is built from 13 residues. Germline CDR1 MDHEN, CDR2 SYDVKM. The CDR3 loop is CASSPDRNQPQHF. Here the CDR3 DNA reads TGTGCCAGCAGCCCGGACAGAAATCAGCCCCAGCATTTT.

There are a few counts of this clone. The chain carries TRBV18 and TRBJ2-5; D call uncertain. Germline loops: CDR1 KGHSH, CDR2 LQKENI. V was shortened by 3 bases and J by 5 bases, with 13 bases between the two germline ends. The CDR3 length is 14 residues. This CDR3 reads CASSPGAASETQYF. CDR3 nucleotide sequence: TGTGCCAGCTCACCGGGCGCCGCGTCCGAGACCCAGTACTTC.

The gene calls are TRBV3-1 (or the pseudogene TRBV3-2) and TRBJ2-5, with 9 bases lining up with TRBD2. The J segment lost 3 bases and the V segment lost 8 bases, leaving 7 bases of the junction unmatched. CDR3 length: 14 amino acids. Per the germline V gene, CDR1 is LGHDT and CDR2 is YNNKEL (reference sequence). The CDR3 spells CASGLAGFKETQYF. The CDR3 region has the DNA TGTGCCAGCGGGCTAGCGGGGTTTAAAGAGACCCAGTACTTC.

The gene calls are TRBV4-2 and TRBJ1-2; D perhaps matches TRBD1 (5 bases). Germline V gives CDR1 LGHNA, CDR2 YNFKEQ. The CDR3 length is 15 residues. The ends were cut back, 4 bases at V and 4 bases at J, with 16 bases in the middle. This CDR3 is CASSPPLSQGYGYTF. The CDR3 DNA sequence: TGTGCCAGCAGCCCCCCCTTATCGCAGGGCTATGGCTACACCTTC.

V is TRBV7-9 and J is TRBJ1-5; D possibly corresponds to TRBD1 (6 bases). This CDR3 is built from 15 residues. V was clipped by 1 base and J by 4 bases, with 11 bases between them. Germline V gene sequence: CDR1 SEHNR, CDR2 FQNEAQ (reference sequence). The CDR3, as DNA: TGTGCCAGCAGCTTAGGCGGGGGCCCGAATCAGCCCCAGCATTTT. This gives the protein CASSLGGGPNQPQHF.

The gene calls are TRBV18 and TRBJ1-2; D is unclear. CDR3 length: 13 residues. CDR1 is KGHSH, CDR2 LQKENI, per germline. V was shortened by 3 bases and J by 6 bases, with 11 bases between the two germline ends. CDR3 nucleotide sequence: TGTGCCAGCTCACCCCCGGGGAGCGATGGCTACACCTTC. Protein: CASSPPGSDGYTF.

The chain employs TRBV13 and TRBJ1-2, with 8 bases matching TRBD1. The CDR3 is 15 residues long. J lost 8 bases, V lost 5 bases, and 13 bases had no gene match. Germline V gives CDR1 PRHDT, CDR2 FYEKMQ (reference sequence). The CDR3, as DNA: TGTGCCAGCAGCCCCTTCCGACAGGGGCCCTCGGGCTACACCTTC. Its translation: CASSPFRQGPSGYTF.

The rearrangement links TRBV4-1 to TRBJ1-1; D uncertain. CDR3 length: 13 amino acids. Germline lookup yields CDR1 MGHRA and CDR2 YSYEKL. Between the trimmed V and J ends, which lost 4 bases and 5 bases, there was a span of 11 bases. The DNA for the CDR3 is TGCGCCAGCAGCCTCCGTCGGAGGACTGAAGCTTTCTTT. It yields the protein CASSLRRRTEAFF.

This sequence joins TRBV7-8 and TRBJ1-3, with D perhaps TRBD1 (5 bases). Germline values: CDR1 SGHVS, CDR2 FQNEAQ. The CDR3 sequence is 15 residues long. Between the trimmed V and J ends, which lost 6 bases and 4 bases, there was a span of 16 bases. The CDR3 region is CASSTPGGDGNTIYF. CDR3 in DNA: TGTGCCAGCAGTACCCCGGGGGGAGACGGAAACACCATATATTTT.

The chain combines TRBV3-1 (or the pseudogene TRBV3-2) with TRBJ2-2, with D possibly being TRBD2 (5 bases). V was clipped by 4 bases and J by 4 bases, with 10 bases between them. Germline CDR1 and CDR2: LGHDT and YNNKEL (reference sequence). This CDR3 is built from 14 residues. The CDR3 here is CASSLGSSTGELFF. The CDR3 DNA is TGTGCCAGCAGCCTAGGGAGCAGCACCGGGGAGCTGTTTTTT.

In this sample, this clone turned up many times. The chain links TRBV19 to TRBJ1-6; D not resolved. This CDR3 region has 14 residues. Germline CDR1 and CDR2: LNHDA and SQIVND (reference sequence). V was clipped by 2 bases and J by 6 bases, with 8 bases between them. The CDR3 loop is CASSISLFNSPLHF. The CDR3 DNA follows: TGTGCCAGTAGTATAAGCCTGTTTAATTCACCCCTCCACTTT.

This chain joins TRBV6-5 and TRBJ1-5; D call uncertain. Germline V gives CDR1 MNHEY, CDR2 SVGAGI. V lost 5 bases, J lost 0 bases, and 8 bases lay in between. This CDR3 has 14 amino acids. CDR3 in amino acids: CASSTEYSNQPQHF. Written as DNA, the CDR3 is TGTGCCAGCAGTACAGAATATAGCAATCAGCCCCAGCATTTT.

This sequence joins TRBV7-9 and TRBJ1-3; perhaps TRBD1 as D (5 bases). Germline V gene sequence: CDR1 SEHNR, CDR2 FQNEAQ (reference sequence). The CDR3 runs to 14 residues. With 0 bases removed from V and 4 bases from J, the gap between germline ends came to 7 bases. The CDR3 DNA reads TGTGCCAGCAGCTTAGCAGGGGCAGGAAACACCATATATTTT. Amino acids: CASSLAGAGNTIYF.

J is TRBJ2-2 and V is TRBV19; 12 positions agree with TRBD2. This CDR3 region has 17 residues. CDR1 is LNHDA and CDR2 is SQIVND in the germline V gene (reference sequence). Trimming at V came to 2 bases and at J to 4 bases, leaving 5 bases not matched to a gene. The CDR3 spells CASSILAGGPITGELFF. For the CDR3, the DNA is TGTGCCAGTAGTATACTAGCGGGGGGGCCGATCACCGGGGAGCTGTTTTTT.

This chain connects TRBV7-2 to TRBJ2-7, with 9 bases identical to TRBD2. The J segment lost 1 base and the V segment lost 5 bases, leaving 6 bases of the junction unmatched. Germline CDR1 SGHTA, CDR2 FQGNSA. CDR3 length: 15 amino acids. The CDR3 nucleotides read TGTGCCAGCAGCCCTGAGACTAGCGGTTCCTACGAGCAGTACTTC. As protein: CASSPETSGSYEQYF.